This paragraph reports one T cell receptor (beta chain). Via MiXCR, TCRdb re-called the 5' RACE reads, giving one row per CDR3 protein. The table lists approximately 17,000 distinct CDR3 sequences, about 19% of them singletons. The data originate from a study of spatial heterogeneity in lung cancer. Study information: A unique TCR and UMI combination showed up more than ten times in raw reads, on average.

Sample time point: blood at routine non-recurrence follow-up after resection. Trimming at V came to 8 bases and at J to 3 bases, leaving 5 bases not matched to a gene. Germline CDR1 SGHTA, CDR2 FQGNSA. This CDR3 has 14 residues. The TCR sequence derives from a male donor with early-stage non-small cell lung cancer. The specimen was PBMCs, collected at follow-up. This chain connects TRBV7-2 to TRBJ1-1; 11 bases are shared with TRBD1. The CDR3 reads CASGQGAFDTEAFF. Here the CDR3 DNA reads TGTGCCAGCGGACAGGGGGCGTTCGACACTGAAGCTTTCTTT. Looking up the rest from reference TRBV7-2 and TRBJ1-1 gives the full variable domain: GAGVSQSPSNKVTEKGKDVELRCDPISGHTALYWYRQSLGQGLEFLIYFQGNSAPDKSGLPSDRFSAERTGGSVSTLTIQRTQQEDSAVYLCASGQGAFDTEAFFGQGTRLTVV.